The rows below give T cell receptor beta chains drawn from one sample of a study of T-cell memory formation after mild COVID-19. MiXCR was run by TCRdb on the 5' RACE reads, yielding one entry per CDR3 protein. The sample yields 200,000 to 250,000 distinct CDR3 sequences, more than 8% seen once. The sample taken for sequencing was PBMCs or a T cell subset sorted from them (not recorded which). The receptors come from a man aged 18 to 35 who had mild COVID-19 (a few samples of this study predate the infection). Cell type and time point are not known. CDR3s include the opening cysteine and the closing phenylalanine or tryptophan. D genes are given only for firm matches. Rows may omit the clone size; those that give it use once, few, many or a size class.

v_call	j_call	d_call	clone_size	cdr3_nt	cdr3_aa
TRBV9	TRBJ2-1	.	few	TGTGCCAGCAGCATGCTAGCGAATGAGCAGTTCTTC	CASSMLANEQFF
TRBV6-1	TRBJ2-1	.	.	TGTGCCAGCGGGGTTGGAGGGTGGCATGAGCAGTTCTTC	CASGVGGWHEQFF
TRBV3-1	TRBJ2-4	TRBD1	few	TGTGCCAGCAGCCAATATGACAGGGACGGAAACATTCAGTACTTC	CASSQYDRDGNIQYF
TRBV5-1	TRBJ2-3	.	.	TGCGCCAGCAGCTTGGTGACCCGAACTACATTACACACAGATACGCAGTATTTT	CASSLVTRTTLHTDTQYF
TRBV4-1	TRBJ2-1	TRBD2	.	TGCGCCACCCGATCTCTCATTTCGACTAGCGGGGGGGCGAATGAGCAGTTCTTC	CATRSLISTSGGANEQFF
TRBV4-3	TRBJ2-5	TRBD1	.	TGCGCCAGCAGCCAGCGGGACAGGGAGTCGGAGACCCAGTACTTC	CASSQRDRESETQYF
TRBV4-1	TRBJ1-1	.	many	TGCGCCAGCAGCCAATCTCCAACAGAGAACACTGAAGCTTTCTTT	CASSQSPTENTEAFF
TRBV7-2	TRBJ2-3	TRBD2	.	TGTGCCAGCATCCGGGGGGGGGCTAGCACAGATACGCAGTATTTT	CASIRGGASTDTQYF
TRBV20-1	TRBJ2-1	.	many	TGCAGTGCTATACTCCTCCGGGCGTACAATGAGCAGTTCTTC	CSAILLRAYNEQFF
TRBV19	TRBJ2-1	TRBD2	few	TGTGCCAGTACCAACCTGGCGGGGGGGCACGGAAATGAGCAGTTCTTC	CASTNLAGGHGNEQFF
TRBV5-1	TRBJ2-5	.	few	TGCGCCAGCAGCTTTCTTGGGCAAGAGACCCAGTACTTC	CASSFLGQETQYF
TRBV7-2	TRBJ1-2	.	few	TGTGCCAGCAGCCCCCGGGGGCGGCTATGGGGCTACACCTTC	CASSPRGRLWGYTF
TRBV5-1	TRBJ1-1	.	few	TGCGCCAGCAGGGAACAACAGGAGGGAGCTGAAGCTTTCTTT	CASREQQEGAEAFF